This T cell receptor (beta chain) derives from a study of post-analysis software for immune sequencing data. About the study: The disease courses spanned relapsing-remitting, secondary progressive and progressive-relapsing forms of multiple sclerosis. Study results and limitations: A handful of TRBV segments were more frequent in patients than controls; TRBV5-6, TRBV5-1 and TRBV20-1 belonged to this group.

The germline V and J ends were trimmed by 3 bases and 4 bases, with 9 bases remaining between them. There are 12 residues in the CDR3. Germline V CDR1 and CDR2: DFQATT, SNEGSKA (reference sequence). Every TCR beta cDNA library bore unique molecular identifiers. A single record per CDR3 protein comes from TCRdb applying MiXCR to the PCR reads. The data show approximately 440,000 distinct CDR3 sequences, under 55% seen once. Remarks on this clonotype: Its antigen is unknown.

The material sequenced was blood. The receptor's source is a girl under 18 with multiple sclerosis. V usage is TRBV20-1 and J usage is TRBJ2-5; D remains unclear. CDR3 nucleotide sequence: TGCAGTGCTAGTAACCAGAGAGAGACCCAGTACTTC. Translating gives CSASNQRETQYF.